The 10 T cell receptor beta chains below all came from one sample that was sequenced in a study of T cell responses to AZD1222 COVID-19 vaccine. Assay used: immunoSEQ multiplex PCR; TCRdb lists only in-frame clones, some missing. The sample shows over 85,000 clones, about four fifths of them seen only once. The material was peripheral blood, obtained on day 0 of AZD1222 vaccination. Every receptor here comes from an adult in good health.

The rearrangement links TRBV7-6 to TRBJ2-3, with D perhaps matching TRBD2 (6 bases). Germline V gene data show CDR1 as SGHVS and CDR2 as FNYEAQ. The V gene lost 3 bases and the J gene lost 4 bases, with 8 bases spanning the gap. This CDR3 region has 13 residues. The chain's CDR3 is CASSFGGADTQYF. The CDR3 DNA follows: TGTGCCAGCAGCTTTGGCGGGGCAGATACGCAGTATTTT. The complete variable domain, with remaining parts taken from reference TRBV7-6 and TRBJ2-3, reads GAGVSQSPRYKVTKRGQDVALRCDPISGHVSLYWYRQALGQGPEFLTYFNYEAQQDKSGLPNDRFSAERPEGSISTLTIQRTEQRDSAMYRCASSFGGADTQYFGPGTRLTVL.

The V and J genes are TRBV5-1 and TRBJ2-7; tentatively, D is TRBD1 (6 bases). Germline CDR1 reads SGHRS; CDR2 reads YFSETQ. There are 13 residues in the CDR3. V was shortened by 2 bases and J by 3 bases, with 9 bases between the two germline ends. The CDR3 coding sequence is TGCGCCAGCAGCTTTAGGGGGAACTACGAGCAGTACTTC. It yields the protein CASSFRGNYEQYF.

The chain uses TRBV29-1 and TRBJ1-2; D is unresolved. The length of the CDR3 is 12 residues. V was cut by 5 bases and J by 0 bases, with 7 bases left in between. Per the germline V gene, CDR1 is SQVTM and CDR2 is ANQGSEA. CDR3 nucleotides: TGCAGCGTTAATATTGCTAACTATGGCTACACCTTC. Protein product: CSVNIANYGYTF.

This chain uses TRBV28 with TRBJ1-5; perhaps TRBD1 as D (5 bases). This CDR3 spans 14 amino acids. Germline V lookup: CDR1 MDHEN, CDR2 SYDVKM. V dropped 5 bases and J dropped 7 bases, with 15 bases sitting between them. CDR3 in DNA: TGTGCCAGCAGTCGCGATCAGGGAAAACAGCCCCAGCATTTT. Protein sequence: CASSRDQGKQPQHF.

This clone was observed a handful of times. This chain links TRBV10-1 with TRBJ2-7; 11 bases are shared with TRBD2. The CDR3 consists of 12 residues. V trimming: 2 bases; J trimming: 12 bases; junction bases outside the gene matches: 3. Germline V gene sequence: CDR1 WNHNN, CDR2 SYGVQD (reference sequence). This CDR3 is CASSEGLAGVYF. CDR3 bases: TGCGCCAGCAGTGAGGGACTAGCGGGTGTGTACTTC.

The rearrangement uses TRBV5-1 and TRBJ1-2; D not resolved. Germline-derived CDR1 and CDR2 are SGHRS and YFSETQ. CDR3 length equals 14 residues. Deletions cut 2 bases from V and 7 bases from J, with 15 bases between. DNA for the CDR3: TGCGCCAGCAGCTTTTCGACCATCTCTTCTGGCTACACCTTC. This codes for CASSFSTISSGYTF.

This chain joins TRBV18 and TRBJ2-3; TRBD1 matches at 8 bases. The CDR3 runs to 15 residues. CDR1 is KGHSH, CDR2 LQKENI, per germline. The junction had 5 bases not matched to a gene; V was cut back by 0 bases and J by 6 bases. The CDR3 is CASSPPYQGADTQYF. CDR3 nucleotides: TGTGCCAGCTCACCACCGTACCAGGGGGCCGATACGCAGTATTTT.

V usage is TRBV7-2 and J usage is TRBJ2-3; tentatively, D is TRBD1 (5 bases). Deletions cut 4 bases from V and 0 bases from J, with 8 bases between. The CDR3 totals 14 residues. Looked up from germline, CDR1 is SGHTA and CDR2 is FQGNSA. The DNA for the CDR3 is TGTGCCAGCAGCTCGACAGCTAGCACAGATACGCAGTATTTT. Amino acids: CASSSTASTDTQYF. Combining the CDR3 with reference TRBV7-2 and TRBJ2-3 gives the whole variable domain GAGVSQSPSNKVTEKGKDVELRCDPISGHTALYWYRQSLGQGLEFLIYFQGNSAPDKSGLPSDRFSAERTGGSVSTLTIQRTQQEDSAVYLCASSSTASTDTQYFGPGTRLTVL.

The gene calls are TRBV7-3 and TRBJ2-1; D perhaps matches TRBD1 (7 bases). Between the trimmed V and J ends, which lost 5 bases and 2 bases, there was a span of 10 bases. The CDR3 has 14 residues. The germline gives CDR1 SGHTA, CDR2 FQGTGA. DNA of the CDR3: TGTGCCAGCAGCCAGGGGGGTACCTACAATGAGCAGTTCTTC. It yields the protein CASSQGGTYNEQFF.

The V and J genes are TRBV2 and TRBJ1-2; 11 bases line up with TRBD1. V gave up 4 bases and J gave up 5 bases; unmatched junction bases: 6. CDR1 and CDR2 from the germline V gene are SNHLY and FYNNEI. The CDR3 has 15 residues. The CDR3 DNA reads as TGTGCCAGCAGTGCAAAGGGACAGGGGGAGTATGGCTACACCTTC. This codes for CASSAKGQGEYGYTF.